A selection of T cell receptor beta chains follows, all from one sample in a study of shared clonotypes between healthy human individuals. Measured with immunoSEQ multiplex PCR; TCRdb has only the in-frame clones, and not every one. The repertoire includes roughly 1,100,000 clones, about 77% of them detected once, and about 1.5% sits in the top ten. Sequenced sample: memory CD4+ T cells sorted from blood. Receptor source: a man younger than 35 in good health. CDR3s include the opening cysteine and the closing phenylalanine or tryptophan. D genes are given only for firm matches. The size field is filled for only some rows; it gives once, few, many or a size class.

d_call: TRBD1
clone_size: NA
v_call: TRBV18
j_call: TRBJ2-3
cdr3_aa: CASSPRTGADTQYF
cdr3_nt: TGTGCCAGCTCACCACGGACAGGGGCAGATACGCAGTATTTT

d_call: TRBD2
clone_size: NA
v_call: TRBV5-4
j_call: TRBJ2-5
cdr3_aa: CASSLMAGTSSQETQYF
cdr3_nt: TGTGCCAGCAGCTTGATGGCCGGGACTAGCTCTCAAGAGACCCAGTACTTC

d_call: NA
clone_size: NA
v_call: TRBV21-1
j_call: TRBJ1-5
cdr3_aa: CASSNRSGGNQPQHF
cdr3_nt: TGTGCCAGCAGCAATCGATCAGGCGGCAATCAGCCCCAGCATTTT

d_call: NA
clone_size: NA
v_call: TRBV2
j_call: TRBJ2-3
cdr3_aa: CASNGRPADTQYF
cdr3_nt: TGTGCCAGCAACGGGAGACCCGCAGATACGCAGTATTTT

d_call: TRBD1
clone_size: NA
v_call: TRBV6-5
j_call: TRBJ1-2
cdr3_aa: CASSYRAGGAYGYTF
cdr3_nt: TGTGCCAGCAGTTACAGGGCAGGGGGGGCCTATGGCTACACCTTC

d_call: NA
clone_size: few
v_call: TRBV5-6
j_call: TRBJ1-1
cdr3_aa: CASSLARETEAFF
cdr3_nt: TGTGCCAGCAGCTTGGCCAGGGAGACTGAAGCTTTCTTT

d_call: NA
clone_size: once
v_call: TRBV7-9
j_call: TRBJ1-1
cdr3_aa: CASTYGDSNMNTEAFF
cdr3_nt: TGTGCCAGCACCTATGGTGACAGTAACATGAACACTGAAGCTTTCTTT

d_call: NA
clone_size: few
v_call: TRBV4-1
j_call: TRBJ2-2
cdr3_aa: CASSKGPDAAGELFF
cdr3_nt: TGCGCCAGCAGCAAGGGGCCAGATGCGGCCGGGGAGCTGTTTTTT

d_call: TRBD1
clone_size: NA
v_call: TRBV4-1
j_call: TRBJ2-2
cdr3_aa: CASGHSQGALNTGELFF
cdr3_nt: TGCGCCAGCGGACACAGCCAGGGGGCGCTGAACACCGGGGAGCTGTTTTTT

d_call: NA
clone_size: NA
v_call: TRBV19
j_call: TRBJ1-6
cdr3_aa: CASSPGNNSPLHF
cdr3_nt: TGTGCCAGTAGTCCAGGGAATAATTCACCCCTCCACTTT

d_call: NA
clone_size: NA
v_call: TRBV6-1
j_call: TRBJ2-5
cdr3_aa: CASTRMGGQETQYF
cdr3_nt: TGTGCCAGCACCCGTATGGGGGGCCAAGAGACCCAGTACTTC

d_call: NA
clone_size: once
v_call: TRBV11-2
j_call: TRBJ2-7
cdr3_aa: CASSSGTLPEQYF
cdr3_nt: TGTGCCAGCAGCTCCGGGACATTGCCCGAGCAGTACTTC

d_call: NA
clone_size: NA
v_call: TRBV7-2
j_call: TRBJ2-7
cdr3_aa: CASSLRSALGGEQYF
cdr3_nt: TGTGCCAGCAGCCTACGAAGCGCATTAGGGGGCGAGCAGTACTTC

d_call: NA
clone_size: NA
v_call: TRBV29-1
j_call: TRBJ2-7
cdr3_aa: CSVVGRQGALEQYF
cdr3_nt: TGCAGCGTTGTCGGGAGGCAGGGGGCGCTTGAGCAGTACTTC

d_call: NA
clone_size: once
v_call: TRBV11-2
j_call: TRBJ2-2
cdr3_aa: CASSPRSGELFF
cdr3_nt: TGTGCCAGCAGCCCCCGTTCCGGGGAGCTGTTTTTT

d_call: TRBD1
clone_size: NA
v_call: TRBV27
j_call: TRBJ1-6
cdr3_aa: CASSSSGQGKSPLHF
cdr3_nt: TGTGCCAGCAGTTCCTCGGGACAGGGAAAATCACCCCTCCACTTT

d_call: TRBD1
clone_size: NA
v_call: TRBV6-5
j_call: TRBJ2-3
cdr3_aa: CASSYSGTATDTQYF
cdr3_nt: TGTGCCAGCAGTTACTCAGGGACAGCTACAGATACGCAGTATTTT

d_call: TRBD1
clone_size: NA
v_call: TRBV9
j_call: TRBJ2-7
cdr3_aa: CASSVGGTGIYEQYF
cdr3_nt: TGTGCCAGCAGCGTAGGAGGGACAGGGATCTACGAGCAGTACTTC

d_call: NA
clone_size: NA
v_call: TRBV6-5
j_call: TRBJ1-5
cdr3_aa: CASRGHQGSNQPQHF
cdr3_nt: TGTGCCAGCAGAGGACATCAGGGTAGCAATCAGCCCCAGCATTTT

d_call: NA
clone_size: NA
v_call: TRBV6-1
j_call: TRBJ1-5
cdr3_aa: CASSVGTVASNQPQHF
cdr3_nt: TGTGCCAGCAGTGTCGGGACGGTAGCTAGCAATCAGCCCCAGCATTTT

d_call: TRBD2
clone_size: NA
v_call: TRBV10-2
j_call: TRBJ2-3
cdr3_aa: CASSDHTSGRPDTQYF
cdr3_nt: TGCGCCAGCAGTGACCATACTAGCGGTCGCCCAGATACGCAGTATTTT

d_call: NA
clone_size: NA
v_call: TRBV6-6
j_call: TRBJ1-5
cdr3_aa: CASSYGVGLNNQPQHF
cdr3_nt: TGTGCCAGCAGTTACGGGGTGGGGTTGAACAATCAGCCCCAGCATTTT

d_call: TRBD1
clone_size: NA
v_call: TRBV6-5
j_call: TRBJ2-3
cdr3_aa: CASSLGTGGTDTQYF
cdr3_nt: TGTGCCAGCAGCCTCGGGACAGGAGGCACAGATACGCAGTATTTT

d_call: TRBD1
clone_size: NA
v_call: TRBV4-1
j_call: TRBJ1-6
cdr3_aa: CASSQDGAFGTANSPLHF
cdr3_nt: TGCGCCAGCAGCCAAGACGGTGCGTTTGGGACAGCCAATTCACCCCTCCACTTT

d_call: TRBD2
clone_size: NA
v_call: TRBV18
j_call: TRBJ2-3
cdr3_aa: CASSPSGGVTDTQYF
cdr3_nt: TGTGCCAGCTCACCCAGCGGGGGGGTAACAGATACGCAGTATTTT

d_call: TRBD2
clone_size: NA
v_call: TRBV9
j_call: TRBJ2-1
cdr3_aa: CASSAGLAGYNEQFF
cdr3_nt: TGTGCCAGCAGCGCAGGACTAGCTGGCTACAATGAGCAGTTCTTC

d_call: NA
clone_size: NA
v_call: TRBV7-2
j_call: TRBJ1-2
cdr3_aa: CASSLAPAGATTYGYTF
cdr3_nt: TGTGCCAGCAGCTTAGCGCCAGCCGGGGCTACCACATATGGCTACACCTTC

d_call: NA
clone_size: NA
v_call: TRBV5-4
j_call: TRBJ2-7
cdr3_aa: CASSLERASSYEQYF
cdr3_nt: TGTGCCAGCAGCTTAGAGCGGGCCTCTTCCTACGAGCAGTACTTC

d_call: NA
clone_size: NA
v_call: TRBV7-9
j_call: TRBJ2-1
cdr3_aa: CASSLGPPGREEQFF
cdr3_nt: TGTGCCAGCAGCTTAGGGCCCCCGGGGAGAGAGGAGCAGTTCTTC

d_call: TRBD2
clone_size: few
v_call: TRBV4-1
j_call: TRBJ2-5
cdr3_aa: CASSQGASGGIQETQYF
cdr3_nt: TGCGCCAGCAGCCAAGGTGCTAGCGGGGGTATCCAAGAGACCCAGTACTTC

d_call: TRBD1
clone_size: NA
v_call: TRBV2
j_call: TRBJ2-7
cdr3_aa: CASSWGQTGDYEQYF
cdr3_nt: TGTGCCAGCAGCTGGGGCCAGACAGGGGACTACGAGCAGTACTTC

d_call: TRBD1
clone_size: NA
v_call: TRBV5-5
j_call: TRBJ2-2
cdr3_aa: CASSLEGTGGTRYTGELFF
cdr3_nt: TGTGCCAGCAGCTTGGAGGGGACAGGGGGAACCCGCTATACCGGGGAGCTGTTTTTT

d_call: NA
clone_size: NA
v_call: TRBV13
j_call: TRBJ2-7
cdr3_aa: CASSYSGSPRGEQYF
cdr3_nt: TGTGCCAGCAGCTATAGCGGAAGCCCTCGAGGCGAGCAGTACTTC

d_call: NA
clone_size: NA
v_call: TRBV7-9
j_call: TRBJ2-1
cdr3_aa: CASSSQGVDEQFF
cdr3_nt: TGTGCCAGCAGCTCACAGGGAGTCGATGAGCAGTTCTTC

d_call: NA
clone_size: NA
v_call: TRBV7-2
j_call: TRBJ2-7
cdr3_aa: CASSSPDAYEQYF
cdr3_nt: TGTGCCAGCAGCTCCCCGGACGCCTACGAGCAGTACTTC

d_call: TRBD1
clone_size: NA
v_call: TRBV9
j_call: TRBJ1-4
cdr3_aa: CASSVGGTGKEKLFF
cdr3_nt: TGTGCCAGCAGCGTAGGCGGGACAGGGAAAGAAAAACTGTTTTTT

d_call: NA
clone_size: once
v_call: TRBV6-1
j_call: TRBJ1-2
cdr3_aa: CASSERTYGYTF
cdr3_nt: TGTGCCAGCAGTGAACGGACTTATGGCTACACCTTC

d_call: TRBD2
clone_size: NA
v_call: TRBV6-5
j_call: TRBJ2-1
cdr3_aa: CASRVAGGNEQFF
cdr3_nt: TGTGCCAGCAGGGTAGCGGGCGGCAATGAGCAGTTCTTC

d_call: NA
clone_size: NA
v_call: TRBV30
j_call: TRBJ2-4
cdr3_aa: CAWSGTGTAKNIQYF
cdr3_nt: TGTGCCTGGAGTGGTACCGGGACAGCCAAAAACATTCAGTACTTC

d_call: NA
clone_size: NA
v_call: TRBV10-1
j_call: TRBJ2-7
cdr3_aa: CASSESGKPYEQYF
cdr3_nt: TGCGCCAGCAGTGAGTCCGGAAAACCCTACGAGCAGTACTTC